This T cell receptor (beta chain) was documented in a study of T cell repertoires in ileal Crohn's disease. TCRdb keeps only in-frame clones here, not all; method: immunoSEQ multiplex PCR. The repertoire holds roughly 62,000 clones, with around 90% as singletons. Time point noted: neoterminal ileum biopsy at postoperative endoscopy, about 6 months after surgery. V lost 0 bases to trimming and J lost 6 bases; unmatched junction nucleotides: 4. Germline CDR1 is SGHRS and CDR2 is YFSETQ. The CDR3 sequence is 14 residues long. The chain links TRBV5-1 to TRBJ1-1; 8 bases map to TRBD1. Specimen: ileal tissue. The sequence was collected from an adult with Crohn's disease. The CDR3 DNA reads as TGCGCCAGCAGCTTGGGACAGGGGCGGTCTGAAGCTTTCTTT. Translated: CASSLGQGRSEAFF.